These 24 T cell receptor beta chains came from one sample sequenced in a study of shared clonotypes between healthy human individuals (dated by TCRdb to the early 2020s). CD8 naive samples were obtained by positive selection for CCR7 among CD45RO-negative cells, yielding a CD45RA+CCR7+ population from which TemRA cells were excluded. The receptor library was made with the immunoSEQ multiplex PCR assay. What TCRdb holds here is the immuneACCESS table cut down to in-frame rearrangements. Part of the clones is not present; checked against another copy, under half of the missing clones reflect an unresolved V gene, and the others are unexplained. The sample yields approximately 650,000 clones; around 95% were counted once. The top ten clones comprise 0.1% to 0.11% of the sample. The source material was naive CD8+ T cells sorted from blood. What this sample's cell subset or site label stands for: CD45RA+CCR7+. Source of these receptors: a woman in her twenties or thirties in good health.

This clone was detected once. This rearrangement joins TRBV2 to TRBJ2-7; D is perhaps TRBD1 or TRBD2 (6 bases each). From germline, CDR1 is SNHLY and CDR2 FYNNEI. CDR3 length equals 15 residues. Trimming left V 4 bases short and J 0 bases short, with 13 bases between. Here the CDR3 reads CASSGRGTYSYEQYF. CDR3 sequence (DNA): TGTGCCAGCAGTGGGCGCGGGACATACTCCTACGAGCAGTACTTC.

The V call is TRBV7-2, the J call TRBJ2-3; TRBD2 matches at 9 bases. The V and J ends lost 1 base and 0 bases, in that order; junction bases with no gene match: 2. Germline assignment: CDR1 SGHTA and CDR2 FQGNSA. The CDR3 spans 16 residues. The CDR3 nucleotides are TGTGCCAGCAGCTTAGTTAGCGGGGGAAGCACAGATACGCAGTATTTT. Its protein is CASSLVSGGSTDTQYF.

The chain joins TRBV7-9 to TRBJ2-6, with 7 bases aligning to TRBD1. Germline V lookup: CDR1 SEHNR, CDR2 FQNEAQ (reference sequence). This CDR3 region has 19 residues. J lost 0 bases, V lost 7 bases, and 15 bases had no gene match. The CDR3 is CASTSDKTGLYSGANVLTF. In nucleotides, the CDR3 is TGTGCCAGCACCTCAGACAAGACAGGGCTGTACTCTGGGGCCAACGTCCTGACTTTC.

V is TRBV2 and J is TRBJ1-5; no firm D call. The CDR3 length is 15 residues. Trimming cost V 1 base and J 4 bases, with 11 bases left between them. Per the germline V gene, CDR1 is SNHLY and CDR2 is FYNNEI. This chain's CDR3 is CASSEGPEPNQPQHF. The DNA for the CDR3 is TGTGCCAGCAGTGAAGGGCCCGAACCTAATCAGCCCCAGCATTTT.

V usage is TRBV6-5 and J usage is TRBJ2-3; a weak D match, TRBD2 (5 bases). V lost 4 bases and J lost 2, with 13 bases in between. Germline V gene data show CDR1 as MNHEY and CDR2 as SVGAGI. The CDR3 consists of 15 residues. The CDR3 sequence: CASSSGLADTDTQYF. In DNA form, the CDR3 reads TGTGCCAGCAGTTCTGGACTGGCAGACACAGATACGCAGTATTTT.

The rearrangement links TRBV4-1 to TRBJ1-1; D is unclear. Germline CDR1 reads MGHRA; CDR2 reads YSYEKL. Trimming removed 1 base from V and 3 bases from J, with 9 bases in between. CDR3 length: 14 amino acids. The chain's CDR3 is CASSQVWLDTEAFF. The CDR3 DNA follows: TGCGCCAGCAGCCAAGTATGGCTTGACACTGAAGCTTTCTTT.

The CDR3 loop is CASSQTSGRGETQYF. CDR3 nucleotide sequence: TGTGCCAGCAGCCAGACTAGCGGGAGAGGGGAGACCCAGTACTTC. The chain has TRBV11-1 and TRBJ2-5, with TRBD2 identical over 12 bases. Germline V gene sequence: CDR1 SGHAT, CDR2 FQDESV (reference sequence). The length of the CDR3 is 15 residues. V was pared by 5 bases and J by 5 bases, with 6 bases of the junction left unmatched.

The chain uses TRBV6-6 and TRBJ2-7, with D possibly being TRBD2 (5 bases). Trimming took 6 bases from V and 3 from J, leaving 18 bases between them. Germline V gene lookup returns CDR1 MNHNY and CDR2 SVGAGI (reference sequence). This CDR3 is 15 amino acids long. Here the CDR3 DNA reads TGTGCCAGCAGCCCCTCGTTTGGTGAGGGCTACGAGCAGTACTTC. This encodes CASSPSFGEGYEQYF.

The J gene is TRBJ2-7, the V gene TRBV28; TRBD2 matches 12 bases. V was clipped by 3 bases and J by 2 bases; unmatched bases: 5. The V gene's germline CDR1 is MDHEN and CDR2 SYDVKM. The CDR3 covers 16 residues. The CDR3 spells CASSFLTSGGTYEQYF. The CDR3 region has the DNA TGTGCCAGCAGTTTTCTTACTAGCGGGGGGACCTACGAGCAGTACTTC.

V gene TRBV27 combines with J gene TRBJ2-7; the D gene is possibly TRBD2 (5 bases). V lost 8 bases to trimming and J lost 7 bases, with 18 bases between them. Germline lookup yields CDR1 MNHEY and CDR2 SMNVEV (reference sequence). There are 13 residues in the CDR3. The CDR3 DNA reads as TGTGCCAGCCGAATAGCGAGAACGAGGGAGCAGTACTTC. This sequence encodes CASRIARTREQYF.

The chain has TRBV18 and TRBJ2-7; the D is unclear. This CDR3 spans 18 amino acids. Germline V gene sequence: CDR1 KGHSH, CDR2 LQKENI. Trimming left V 4 bases short and J 2 bases short, with 24 bases between. CDR3 sequence: CASSLSFVPYNLTYEQYF. In DNA form, the CDR3 reads TGTGCCAGCTCACTCTCTTTCGTCCCGTATAACCTTACCTACGAGCAGTACTTC.

For this clone: In the same sample, other DNA sequences code for this CDR3. This chain's CDR3 is CASSLGGPYEQYF. For the CDR3, the DNA is TGTGCCAGCAGCTTAGGGGGACCCTACGAGCAGTACTTC. V is TRBV11-2 and J is TRBJ2-7; D may correspond to TRBD1 or TRBD2 (5 bases each). The V end was cut by 1 base, the J end by 2 bases, with 6 bases between. The CDR3 extends over 13 amino acids. The germline CDR1 and CDR2 sequences are SGHAT and FQNNGV.

As DNA, the CDR3 is TGTGCCAGCAGCGAAACTTCGGAGGGCTATGGCTACACCTTC. Protein sequence: CASSETSEGYGYTF. This sequence joins TRBV2 and TRBJ1-2; D gene unclear. The V gene's germline CDR1 is SNHLY and CDR2 FYNNEI. Trimming cost V 6 bases and J 4 bases, with 15 bases left between them. This CDR3 has 14 residues.

This rearrangement joins TRBV10-2 to TRBJ2-1, with 15 bases lining up with TRBD2. The junction had 3 bases not matched to a gene; V was cut back by 6 bases and J by 6 bases. This CDR3 region has 15 residues. Looked up from germline, CDR1 is WSHSY and CDR2 is SAAADI. This chain's CDR3 is CASRLGLAGGNEQFF. Written as DNA, the CDR3 is TGCGCCAGCAGACTGGGACTAGCGGGAGGCAATGAGCAGTTCTTC.

The genes are TRBV28 and TRBJ1-4, with a weak D call TRBD1 (5 bases). CDR1 is MDHEN and CDR2 is SYDVKM in the germline V gene. Trimming stripped 1 base from V and 3 bases from J, with 6 bases between. The CDR3 loop spans 14 amino acids. The CDR3 DNA reads as TGTGCCAGCAGTTTATCAGGGTCTAATGAAAAACTGTTTTTT. Its protein product is CASSLSGSNEKLFF.

V and J are TRBV28 and TRBJ2-7; 7 bases match TRBD2. The germline V gene encodes CDR1 MDHEN and CDR2 SYDVKM. There are 15 residues in the CDR3. The trim removed 5 bases at V and 0 bases at J, leaving 7 bases unmatched. The CDR3 bases are TGTGCCAGCAGTCCACTAGCGCTACGCTCCTACGAGCAGTACTTC. Its protein product is CASSPLALRSYEQYF.

The V call is TRBV7-2, the J call TRBJ1-1; no clear D gene. Trimming left V 6 bases short and J 6 bases short, with 17 bases between. Germline V lookup: CDR1 SGHTA, CDR2 FQGNSA. The CDR3 has 14 residues. CDR3 in amino acids: CASRPRSSVAEAFF. CDR3 DNA sequence: TGTGCCAGCAGGCCTCGGTCCTCGGTGGCTGAAGCTTTCTTT.

This clone was found once. The CDR3 nucleotides are TGTGCCAGCAGTTTGGACAGGGAGGTGAGTCAGCCCCAGCATTTT. Encoded protein: CASSLDREVSQPQHF. The rearrangement joins TRBV28 to TRBJ1-5, with 8 bases aligning to TRBD1. With V trimmed by 3 bases and J by 6 bases, 7 bases remained unmatched. CDR1 and CDR2 (germline): MDHEN, SYDVKM. The CDR3 covers 15 residues.

The rearrangement links TRBV14 to TRBJ1-2, with a possible D match to TRBD1 (6 bases). The germline V gene encodes CDR1 SGHDN and CDR2 FVKESK. Trimming pared 7 bases from V and 3 bases from J, leaving 30 bases between. This CDR3 region has 19 residues. The CDR3 bases are TGTGCCAGCACCAAAGATCCCTCAGGGGCCGCTCCCACTGACTATGGCTACACCTTC. Protein product: CASTKDPSGAAPTDYGYTF.

This rearrangement joins TRBV11-2 to TRBJ1-1, with unresolved D. The CDR3 is 17 amino acids. V dropped 5 bases and J dropped 0 bases, with 19 bases sitting between them. Looked up from germline, CDR1 is SGHAT and CDR2 is FQNNGV. Here the CDR3 reads CASSPEAIWGMNTEAFF. Written as DNA, the CDR3 is TGTGCCAGCAGCCCCGAGGCTATTTGGGGTATGAACACTGAAGCTTTCTTT.

This clone has just one count. This sequence joins TRBV5-1 and TRBJ2-7, with TRBD2 identical over 13 bases. The junction had 16 bases not matched to a gene; V was cut back by 0 bases and J by 4 bases. Germline loops: CDR1 SGHRS, CDR2 YFSETQ. The CDR3 length is 20 residues. The chain's CDR3 is CASSLGDWVPGLAGYYEQYF. Written as DNA, the CDR3 is TGCGCCAGCAGCTTGGGAGACTGGGTGCCGGGACTAGCGGGATATTACGAGCAGTACTTC.

A few counts support this clone. The sample holds other DNA sequences that translate to the same CDR3. The chain joins TRBV28 to TRBJ2-7; D gene uncertain. CDR1 is MDHEN, CDR2 SYDVKM, per germline. The V gene lost 3 bases and the J gene lost 2 bases, with 2 bases spanning the gap. This CDR3 spans 11 amino acids. The CDR3 coding sequence is TGTGCCAGCAGTTTCGCCTACGAGCAGTACTTC. Its protein product is CASSFAYEQYF.

V and J are TRBV5-4 and TRBJ2-1; TRBD1 might be the D (6 bases). CDR1 is SGHNT, CDR2 YYREEE, per germline (reference sequence). The CDR3 extends over 13 amino acids. Trimming took 7 bases from V and 3 from J, leaving 11 bases between them. The CDR3 region has the DNA TGTGCCAGCCGGGACAATAACTACAATGAGCAGTTCTTC. It encodes CASRDNNYNEQFF.

V and J are TRBV7-6 and TRBJ2-3, with 10 bases matching TRBD1. V shed 3 bases and J 6 bases; nucleotides not matched to a gene: 9. The CDR3 has 16 amino acids. Germline assignment: CDR1 SGHVS and CDR2 FNYEAQ. Here the CDR3 reads CASSFGAGTGVDTQYF. The CDR3 region has the DNA TGTGCCAGCAGCTTCGGAGCCGGGACAGGGGTCGATACGCAGTATTTT.